This TCR beta chain was sequenced in a study of TIL therapy for anti-PD-1-resistant metastatic lung cancer. Study-wide results and caveats: Many TIL product clones were absent from baseline tumor, suggesting clonal contraction. Compared with baseline intratumoral T cells, expanded TIL cultures were more clonal and less diverse (around 5.9% vs 31%). The cohort had more treatment-naive, never-smoker and oncogene-addicted patients than typical.

Notes on this clone: Its antigen is undetermined.

The time point is: pre-treatment sample, taken before nivolumab and TIL therapy. Tumor tissue came from excised metastases, mostly pleural nodules or supraclavicular lymph nodes. Enrollment ran from late 2017 to January 2020. Germline V gene sequence: CDR1 SGHTA, CDR2 FQGNSA. CDR3 length: 15 residues. J gave up 7 bases and V 1 base, and 6 bases lay outside the gene matches. The immunoSEQ assay was v3. Clones were sequenced by immunoSEQ multiplex PCR, and TCRdb holds only the in-frame ones, with some missing. Of some 4,900 clones in the sample, roughly 67% were seen once. The chain links TRBV7-2 to TRBJ2-7, with TRBD2 matching over 11 bases. This material consisted of tumor tissue, taken at baseline. The TCR sequence derives from a man aged 65 to 85 with non-small cell lung cancer. The CDR3 loop is CASSLVSGRAGEQYF. The CDR3 coding sequence is TGTGCCAGCAGCTTAGTTAGCGGGAGGGCTGGGGAGCAGTACTTC.